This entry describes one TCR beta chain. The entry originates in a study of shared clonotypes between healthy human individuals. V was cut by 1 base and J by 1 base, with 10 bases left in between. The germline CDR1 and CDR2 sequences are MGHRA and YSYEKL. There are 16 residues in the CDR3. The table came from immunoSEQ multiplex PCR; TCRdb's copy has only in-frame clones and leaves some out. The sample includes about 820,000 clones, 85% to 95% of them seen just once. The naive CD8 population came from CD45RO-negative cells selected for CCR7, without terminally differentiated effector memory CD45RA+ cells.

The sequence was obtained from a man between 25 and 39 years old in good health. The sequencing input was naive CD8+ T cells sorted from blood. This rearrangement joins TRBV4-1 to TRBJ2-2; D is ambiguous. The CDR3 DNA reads TGCGCCAGCAGCCAAGGGGGAACTAAGAACACCGGGGAGCTGTTTTTT. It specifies CASSQGGTKNTGELFF.